This is a list of T cell receptor beta chains from one sample in a study of blood T cell repertoires in COVID-19. Sequencing was performed with immunoSEQ multiplex PCR; in TCRdb, only in-frame clones are kept and a portion is missing. The table records 300,000 to 350,000 clones, almost 90% of them present only once. Sequenced sample: PBMCs or T cells enriched from blood (not recorded which). The receptor source for this set is a woman aged 18-29 years with acute COVID-19. Both conserved end residues are part of each CDR3. Fields, in order: D gene, V gene, clone size, J gene, CDR3 protein, CDR3 DNA. A D gene is named only where the DNA matches it firmly. Clone size is shown for a subset of rows, as once, few, many or a class of expanded clone.

TRBD1	TRBV5-1	.	TRBJ1-6	CASSRDSLKALHF	TGCGCCAGCAGCCGGGACAGTTTGAAGGCCCTCCACTTT
.	TRBV1	.	TRBJ2-3	CTSSQVPGGASTDTQYF	TGCACCAGCAGCCAAGTTCCGGGAGGGGCTAGCACAGATACGCAGTATTTT
.	TRBV2	once	TRBJ2-7	CASSDPKLTYEQYF	TGTGCCAGCAGTGACCCGAAGCTCACCTACGAGCAGTACTTC
.	TRBV4-1	.	TRBJ1-5	CASSQDLEQPQHF	TGCGCCAGCAGCCAAGATTTAGAACAGCCCCAGCATTTT
TRBD1	TRBV11-1	.	TRBJ2-1	CASSPKQGAGNEQFF	TGTGCCAGCAGCCCCAAACAGGGGGCCGGCAATGAGCAGTTCTTC
TRBD2	TRBV7-3	.	TRBJ2-7	CASSSPPGLAGIYEQYF	TGTGCCAGCAGCTCACCTCCGGGACTAGCGGGAATTTACGAGCAGTACTTC
.	TRBV30	.	TRBJ1-5	CAWSGIGVDQPQHF	TGTGCCTGGAGTGGTATAGGAGTTGATCAGCCCCAGCATTTT
.	TRBV28	.	TRBJ1-5	CASARQVNQPQHF	TGTGCCAGCGCGAGACAGGTCAATCAGCCCCAGCATTTT
.	TRBV9	.	TRBJ2-6	CASSVVGLGANVLTF	TGTGCCAGCAGCGTAGTGGGGCTTGGGGCCAACGTCCTGACTTTC
.	TRBV28	.	TRBJ2-2	CASSLRKNTGELFF	TGTGCCAGCAGTTTGAGAAAAAACACCGGGGAGCTGTTTTTT
.	TRBV12-3/TRBV12-4	.	TRBJ1-6	CASRSTDIRPLHF	TGTGCCAGCAGGTCGACGGACATTAGACCCCTCCACTTT
TRBD2	TRBV19	few	TRBJ2-1	CASSISLAGGRNEQFF	TGTGCCAGTAGTATATCCCTAGCGGGAGGGCGAAATGAGCAGTTCTTC
TRBD2	TRBV28	.	TRBJ2-1	CASSLGGALAGGSGQFF	TGTGCCAGCTCCCTAGGGGGGGCACTAGCGGGAGGCTCTGGGCAGTTCTTC
.	TRBV7-9	few	TRBJ1-3	CASSLGGFSGNTIYF	TGTGCCAGCAGCTTGGGGGGATTCTCTGGAAACACCATATATTTT
TRBD2	TRBV2	.	TRBJ2-1	CASSVGLAGVGEQFF	TGTGCCAGCAGTGTTGGACTAGCGGGAGTGGGTGAGCAGTTCTTC
TRBD2	TRBV5-1	few	TRBJ2-5	CASSLASSGVPRTQYF	TGCGCCAGCAGCTTGGCGTCCAGCGGGGTTCCCCGGACCCAGTACTTC
TRBD2	TRBV28	.	TRBJ2-5	CASSPPPLAGGPETQYF	TGTGCCAGCAGTCCACCACCACTAGCGGGAGGGCCGGAGACCCAGTACTTC
.	TRBV4-1	.	TRBJ1-2	CASSQDMSLRGNGYTF	TGCGCCAGCAGCCAAGACATGAGCCTAAGAGGGAATGGCTACACCTTC
.	TRBV13	.	TRBJ1-6	CASKVEQDYNSPLHF	TGTGCCAGCAAGGTGGAACAGGACTATAATTCACCCCTCCACTTT
TRBD1	TRBV6-4	.	TRBJ2-1	CASRLGEGTGGGNEQFF	TGTGCCAGCAGGCTCGGGGAGGGGACAGGGGGTGGCAATGAGCAGTTCTTC
.	TRBV28	.	TRBJ2-7	CASSLEGGYSYEQYF	TGTGCCAGCAGTTTAGAAGGAGGGTACTCCTACGAGCAGTACTTC
TRBD1	TRBV19	.	TRBJ2-7	CASSTGVGYEQYF	TGTGCCAGTTCGACAGGGGTGGGCTACGAGCAGTACTTC
.	TRBV14	.	TRBJ1-6	CASSQYQGWPYNSPLHF	TGTGCCAGCAGCCAGTACCAGGGGTGGCCCTATAATTCACCCCTCCACTTT
.	TRBV18	.	TRBJ1-1	CASSPRILTANTEAFF	TGTGCCAGCTCACCCCGCATCTTGACAGCGAACACTGAAGCTTTCTTT
TRBD1	TRBV6-5	.	TRBJ2-7	CASSRDRGTYEQYF	TGTGCCAGTTCCCGGGACAGGGGGACCTACGAGCAGTACTTC
.	TRBV7-6	.	TRBJ2-1	CASSFSAGPIYNEQFF	TGTGCCAGCAGCTTCTCAGCAGGCCCTATATACAATGAGCAGTTCTTC
.	TRBV19	.	TRBJ2-1	CASSKGNGEQFF	TGTGCCAGTAGTAAGGGGAACGGCGAGCAGTTCTTC
TRBD1	TRBV27	.	TRBJ1-5	CASSSARQGAVQPQHF	TGTGCCAGCAGTTCCGCGAGACAGGGGGCGGTTCAGCCCCAGCATTTT
.	TRBV6-5	.	TRBJ1-5	CASYLRGSNQPQHF	TGTGCCAGCTACCTAAGGGGATCTAATCAGCCCCAGCATTTT
TRBD1	TRBV3-1/TRBV3-2	.	TRBJ1-1	CASSDRGKVNTEAFF	TGTGCCAGCTCGGACAGGGGGAAGGTAAACACTGAAGCTTTCTTT
.	TRBV14	.	TRBJ2-2	CASSQDQANTGELFF	TGTGCCAGCAGCCAAGACCAGGCGAACACCGGGGAGCTGTTTTTT
.	TRBV9	.	TRBJ1-2	CASSVTPGYGYTF	TGTGCCAGCAGCGTTACCCCGGGGTATGGCTACACCTTC
TRBD1	TRBV4-2	once	TRBJ2-3	CASSQTTGMTDTQYF	TGTGCCAGCAGCCAGACGACAGGGATGACAGATACGCAGTATTTT
TRBD2	TRBV19	.	TRBJ2-3	CASTIGDYSTDTQYF	TGTGCCAGTACTATCGGGGACTACAGCACAGATACGCAGTATTTT
.	TRBV19	.	TRBJ1-2	CASSIGAGGYTF	TGTGCCAGTAGTATAGGGGCTGGTGGCTACACCTTC
.	TRBV5-1	.	TRBJ2-7	CASSAAQAYDEQYF	TGCGCCAGCAGTGCGGCACAGGCCTACGACGAGCAGTACTTC
TRBD2	TRBV9	.	TRBJ2-1	CASSLRTSGTTYNEQFF	TGTGCCAGCAGCCTCAGGACTAGCGGGACGACTTACAATGAGCAGTTCTTC
.	TRBV20-1	.	TRBJ1-4	CSALNEKLFF	TGCAGTGCTTTAAATGAAAAACTGTTTTTT
.	TRBV24-1	.	TRBJ2-2	CATSVELANTGELFF	TGTGCCACCAGTGTAGAGCTCGCGAACACCGGGGAGCTGTTTTTT
.	TRBV29-1	.	TRBJ1-3	CSGTGSTGNTIYF	TGCAGCGGTACAGGGTCTACCGGAAACACCATATATTTT
.	TRBV5-6	.	TRBJ2-1	CASSSESSYNEQFF	TGTGCCAGCAGCTCGGAGAGCTCCTACAATGAGCAGTTCTTC
.	TRBV20-1	.	TRBJ1-1	CSGGIFEAFF	TGCAGTGGGGGCATTTTCGAAGCTTTCTTT
.	TRBV2	.	TRBJ1-2	CASSLDSYGYTF	TGTGCCAGCAGTCTAGACAGCTATGGCTACACCTTC
TRBD1	TRBV30	.	TRBJ2-7	CAWSRQGARYEQYF	TGTGCCTGGAGTCGACAGGGGGCAAGGTACGAGCAGTACTTC
TRBD1	TRBV19	few	TRBJ1-6	CASTRDRGHNSPLHF	TGTGCCAGTACCAGGGACAGGGGGCATAATTCACCCCTCCACTTT
.	TRBV14	.	TRBJ2-1	CASSQPDWVNEQFF	TGTGCCAGCAGCCAACCCGACTGGGTTAATGAGCAGTTCTTC
.	TRBV5-1	.	TRBJ2-1	CASQGDTSYNEQFF	TGCGCCAGTCAAGGAGATACATCCTACAATGAGCAGTTCTTC
.	TRBV15	.	TRBJ1-1	CATSRRIRTQVNTEAFF	TGTGCCACCAGCAGAAGAATTCGCACTCAGGTGAACACTGAAGCTTTCTTT
.	TRBV5-6	.	TRBJ2-5	CASSFWVEGAQYF	TGTGCCAGCAGCTTTTGGGTAGAAGGGGCCCAGTACTTC
TRBD1	TRBV6-5	.	TRBJ1-1	CATTGQGKTEAFF	TGTGCCACCACCGGACAGGGGAAGACTGAAGCTTTCTTT
TRBD1	TRBV28	.	TRBJ1-1	CASRGDWTGNSEAFF	TGTGCCAGCAGGGGAGATTGGACAGGGAACAGCGAAGCTTTCTTT
.	TRBV6-1	.	TRBJ1-1	CASSESPKRNTEAFF	TGTGCCAGCAGTGAAAGCCCAAAAAGAAACACTGAAGCTTTCTTT
TRBD1	TRBV5-1	.	TRBJ1-2	CASLGDSLGYTF	TGCGCCAGCCTGGGGGACAGTCTCGGCTACACCTTC
.	TRBV28	.	TRBJ2-5	CASSATDRQETQYF	TGTGCCAGCAGTGCGACTGACAGGCAAGAGACCCAGTACTTC
.	TRBV6-2/TRBV6-3	once	TRBJ2-6	CASSYMGGAYSGANVLTF	TGTGCCAGCAGTTACATGGGGGGGGCGTACTCTGGGGCCAACGTCCTGACTTTC
.	TRBV21-1	.	TRBJ2-1	CASSKGDRDSYNEQFF	TGTGCCAGCAGCAAAGGGGACAGGGACTCCTACAATGAGCAGTTCTTC
.	TRBV6-9	.	TRBJ2-7	CASSFGLFYEQYF	TGTGCCAGCAGTTTCGGACTGTTCTACGAGCAGTACTTC
TRBD1	TRBV4-1	.	TRBJ1-2	CASSQEIGTGMYGYTF	TGCGCCAGCAGCCAAGAGATTGGGACAGGGATGTATGGCTACACCTTC